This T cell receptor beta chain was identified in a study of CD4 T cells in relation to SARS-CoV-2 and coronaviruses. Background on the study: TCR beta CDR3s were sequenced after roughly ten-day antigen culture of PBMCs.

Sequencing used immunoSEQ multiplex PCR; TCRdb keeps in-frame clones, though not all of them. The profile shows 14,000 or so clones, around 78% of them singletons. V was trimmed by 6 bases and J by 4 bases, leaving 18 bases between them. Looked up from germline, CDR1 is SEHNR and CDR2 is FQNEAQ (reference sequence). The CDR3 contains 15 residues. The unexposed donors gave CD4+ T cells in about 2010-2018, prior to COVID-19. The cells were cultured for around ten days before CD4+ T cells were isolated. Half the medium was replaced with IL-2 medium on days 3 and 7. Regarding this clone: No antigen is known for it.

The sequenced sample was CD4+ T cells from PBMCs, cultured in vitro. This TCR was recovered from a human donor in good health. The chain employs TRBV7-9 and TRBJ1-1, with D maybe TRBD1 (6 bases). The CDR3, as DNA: TGTGCCAGCAGACCAGATTCAGGGGAAACCACTGAAGCTTTCTTT. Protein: CASRPDSGETTEAFF.